Listed below are T cell receptor beta chains from one sample, sequenced in a study of shared clonotypes between healthy human individuals. The method was immunoSEQ multiplex PCR; TCRdb's version includes in-frame clones alone and lacks a portion of them. This sample has roughly 640,000 clones, with approximately 74% found just once. Sequencing used memory CD4+ T cells sorted from blood. These receptors came from a woman under 40 in good health. Each CDR3 is given with its conserved first and last residue. Each record gives: V gene, D gene, clone size, J gene, CDR3 DNA, CDR3 protein. The D gene is left open where the match is weak. Expanded clones get a size class; other rows say once, few or many, or leave the size out.

v_call: TRBV30; d_call: -; clone_size: -; j_call: TRBJ1-2; cdr3_nt: TGTGCCTGGACCCCCATAATAACCGGGGATGGCTACACCTTC; cdr3_aa: CAWTPIITGDGYTF
v_call: TRBV11-2; d_call: -; clone_size: -; j_call: TRBJ2-1; cdr3_nt: TGTGCCAGCAGCTTGAGATATGCGGGCACAGACTACAATGAGCAGTTCTTC; cdr3_aa: CASSLRYAGTDYNEQFF
v_call: TRBV28; d_call: -; clone_size: -; j_call: TRBJ2-2; cdr3_nt: TGTGCCAGCAGTTTTAGAGGGCGCGGGGAGCTGTTTTTT; cdr3_aa: CASSFRGRGELFF
v_call: TRBV19; d_call: -; clone_size: -; j_call: TRBJ2-4; cdr3_nt: TGTGCCAGTAGTAACAGACAGGGAGGGATCAAAAACATTCAGTACTTC; cdr3_aa: CASSNRQGGIKNIQYF
v_call: TRBV25-1; d_call: TRBD1; clone_size: -; j_call: TRBJ1-4; cdr3_nt: TGTGCCAGCAGTGTAACAGGGGTGGCGTGGGAAAAACTGTTTTTT; cdr3_aa: CASSVTGVAWEKLFF
v_call: TRBV19; d_call: -; clone_size: -; j_call: TRBJ1-4; cdr3_nt: TGTGCCAGTAGTGCCGACAAGGCCTCCCCGAATGAAAAACTGTTTTTT; cdr3_aa: CASSADKASPNEKLFF
v_call: TRBV11-2; d_call: TRBD2; clone_size: -; j_call: TRBJ2-1; cdr3_nt: TGTGCCAGCAGCTTATTTGCGGGAGGGACCACTGAGCAGTTCTTC; cdr3_aa: CASSLFAGGTTEQFF
v_call: TRBV14; d_call: -; clone_size: once; j_call: TRBJ2-6; cdr3_nt: TGTGCCAGCAGCCAAGGAGGTTTCTCTGGGGCCAACGTCCTGACTTTC; cdr3_aa: CASSQGGFSGANVLTF
v_call: TRBV9; d_call: -; clone_size: -; j_call: TRBJ2-1; cdr3_nt: TGTGCCAGCAGCCTAGGGAGTGAGCAGTTCTTC; cdr3_aa: CASSLGSEQFF
v_call: TRBV5-1; d_call: TRBD2; clone_size: -; j_call: TRBJ2-1; cdr3_nt: TGCGCCAGCAGCTCGACTAGCGGAACCTACAATGAGCAGTTCTTC; cdr3_aa: CASSSTSGTYNEQFF
v_call: TRBV28; d_call: -; clone_size: -; j_call: TRBJ2-3; cdr3_nt: TGTGCCAGCAGTTTTGGGTCGGGAGTGGTCGATACGCAGTATTTT; cdr3_aa: CASSFGSGVVDTQYF
v_call: TRBV5-1; d_call: TRBD2; clone_size: -; j_call: TRBJ2-1; cdr3_nt: TGCGCCAGCAGCTTTACTAGCGGGGGCTACAATGAGCAGTTCTTC; cdr3_aa: CASSFTSGGYNEQFF
v_call: TRBV5-1; d_call: -; clone_size: -; j_call: TRBJ2-1; cdr3_nt: TGCGCCAGCAGCTGGACCGTTCCTTACAATGAGCAGTTCTTC; cdr3_aa: CASSWTVPYNEQFF
v_call: TRBV7-3; d_call: -; clone_size: -; j_call: TRBJ1-2; cdr3_nt: TGTGCCAGCAGCTCCCGGACGTCTCCCAATGGCTACACCTTC; cdr3_aa: CASSSRTSPNGYTF
v_call: TRBV19; d_call: -; clone_size: -; j_call: TRBJ2-1; cdr3_nt: TGTGCCAGTAGCCGCGACCGGCACAATGAGCAGTTCTTC; cdr3_aa: CASSRDRHNEQFF
v_call: TRBV27; d_call: -; clone_size: few; j_call: TRBJ2-2; cdr3_nt: TGTGCCATACGTGCCGGGACCTTGGAATCTATTCCCGGGGAGCTGTTTTTT; cdr3_aa: CAIRAGTLESIPGELFF
v_call: TRBV25-1; d_call: -; clone_size: many; j_call: TRBJ2-6; cdr3_nt: TGTGCCAGCAGTGCTGGGGCCAACGTCCTGACTTTC; cdr3_aa: CASSAGANVLTF
v_call: TRBV7-2; d_call: -; clone_size: -; j_call: TRBJ1-2; cdr3_nt: TGTGCCAGCAGCTTATGGACAGCTGTTGGCTACACCTTC; cdr3_aa: CASSLWTAVGYTF
v_call: TRBV15; d_call: -; clone_size: few; j_call: TRBJ2-2; cdr3_nt: TGTGCCACCAAGGGCGGGGTGAACACCGGGGAGCTGTTTTTT; cdr3_aa: CATKGGVNTGELFF
v_call: TRBV11-3; d_call: TRBD1; clone_size: -; j_call: TRBJ1-1; cdr3_nt: TGTGCCAGCAGCTTAGGCGGACAGGGAAAGACTGAAGCTTTCTTT; cdr3_aa: CASSLGGQGKTEAFF
v_call: TRBV2; d_call: -; clone_size: -; j_call: TRBJ1-3; cdr3_nt: TGTGCCAGCATGAGACACCCGGGGGACACCATATATTTT; cdr3_aa: CASMRHPGDTIYF
v_call: TRBV19; d_call: TRBD2; clone_size: few; j_call: TRBJ2-2; cdr3_nt: TGTGCCAGTAGTGCCGGACTAGGCGGGGAGCTGTTTTTT; cdr3_aa: CASSAGLGGELFF
v_call: TRBV5-1; d_call: TRBD1; clone_size: -; j_call: TRBJ1-1; cdr3_nt: TGCGCCAGCAGCTTAGGGGACAGGGATAACACTGAAGCTTTCTTT; cdr3_aa: CASSLGDRDNTEAFF
v_call: TRBV28; d_call: -; clone_size: -; j_call: TRBJ2-7; cdr3_nt: TGTGCCAGCAGTTCACCTAGTGCCAGAGGTTCCTACGAGCAGTACTTC; cdr3_aa: CASSSPSARGSYEQYF
v_call: TRBV28; d_call: TRBD1; clone_size: few; j_call: TRBJ1-5; cdr3_nt: TGTGCCAGCAGTTCAGGACAGGGGGACAATCAGCCCCAGCATTTT; cdr3_aa: CASSSGQGDNQPQHF
v_call: TRBV7-2; d_call: -; clone_size: -; j_call: TRBJ1-3; cdr3_nt: TGTGCCAGCAGCCAGTGGACATACTCTGGAAACACCATATATTTT; cdr3_aa: CASSQWTYSGNTIYF
v_call: TRBV5-1; d_call: TRBD1; clone_size: -; j_call: TRBJ1-4; cdr3_nt: TGCGCCAGTGCCTTAGGGGACAGGGACAATGAAAAACTGTTTTTT; cdr3_aa: CASALGDRDNEKLFF
v_call: TRBV19; d_call: -; clone_size: -; j_call: TRBJ1-4; cdr3_nt: TGTGCCAGTAGTATTCACGGCGGTGAAAAACTGTTTTTT; cdr3_aa: CASSIHGGEKLFF
v_call: TRBV6-1; d_call: -; clone_size: many; j_call: TRBJ2-7; cdr3_nt: TGTGCCAGCAGTGTCACATTACTTGACTACGAGCAGTACTTC; cdr3_aa: CASSVTLLDYEQYF
v_call: TRBV4-2; d_call: -; clone_size: -; j_call: TRBJ2-3; cdr3_nt: TGTGCCACCTACTTCCCCTCGGGGAGGCAGTATTTT; cdr3_aa: CATYFPSGRQYF
v_call: TRBV19; d_call: -; clone_size: -; j_call: TRBJ1-1; cdr3_nt: TGTGCCAGTAGTAGGGGACGGTCGAACACTGAAGCTTTCTTT; cdr3_aa: CASSRGRSNTEAFF
v_call: TRBV28; d_call: -; clone_size: -; j_call: TRBJ1-3; cdr3_nt: TGTGCCAGCAGGACCCCAGGACTCTCTGGAAACACCATATATTTT; cdr3_aa: CASRTPGLSGNTIYF
v_call: TRBV4-1; d_call: -; clone_size: -; j_call: TRBJ1-2; cdr3_nt: TGCGCCAGCAGCCAAGATCCCCTTCCGGTGCGTTATGGCTACACCTTC; cdr3_aa: CASSQDPLPVRYGYTF
v_call: TRBV27; d_call: TRBD1; clone_size: few; j_call: TRBJ2-7; cdr3_nt: TGTGCCAGCAGTGAGTCAACAGGGGGCCGGTGGTACTTC; cdr3_aa: CASSESTGGRWYF
v_call: TRBV10-3; d_call: -; clone_size: -; j_call: TRBJ1-1; cdr3_nt: TGTGCCATCAGTGAAGGTAGGGTAACTGAAGCTTTCTTT; cdr3_aa: CAISEGRVTEAFF
v_call: TRBV2; d_call: -; clone_size: many; j_call: TRBJ2-4; cdr3_nt: TGTGCCAGCAGGGCCATAGTAGCCAAAAACATTCAGTACTTC; cdr3_aa: CASRAIVAKNIQYF
v_call: TRBV11-2; d_call: -; clone_size: -; j_call: TRBJ2-7; cdr3_nt: TGTGCCAGCAGTAACACAGGGTCCTACGAGCAGTACTTC; cdr3_aa: CASSNTGSYEQYF
v_call: TRBV30; d_call: TRBD1; clone_size: -; j_call: TRBJ1-5; cdr3_nt: TGTGCCTGGGCCGGGACAGGAGGAAATCAGCCCCAGCATTTT; cdr3_aa: CAWAGTGGNQPQHF
v_call: TRBV7-9; d_call: TRBD1; clone_size: -; j_call: TRBJ1-1; cdr3_nt: TGTGCCAGCAGCCGGGACAGGAGAACTGAAGCTTTCTTT; cdr3_aa: CASSRDRRTEAFF
v_call: TRBV5-1; d_call: TRBD1; clone_size: -; j_call: TRBJ2-7; cdr3_nt: TGCGCCAGCAGCCCCGGGACAGAGAAAACGAAGCAGTACTTC; cdr3_aa: CASSPGTEKTKQYF
v_call: TRBV15; d_call: TRBD2; clone_size: -; j_call: TRBJ2-7; cdr3_nt: TGTGCCACCAGCAGAGATAAAGGTACAGGACTAGTCTACGAGCAGTACTTC; cdr3_aa: CATSRDKGTGLVYEQYF
v_call: TRBV5-1; d_call: -; clone_size: -; j_call: TRBJ2-3; cdr3_nt: TGCGCCAGCAGCTTGGCCGCCCTCGGGGATACGCAGTATTTT; cdr3_aa: CASSLAALGDTQYF
v_call: TRBV28; d_call: -; clone_size: -; j_call: TRBJ2-3; cdr3_nt: TGTGCCAGCAGACGACTCCAGGGGGGGGCAGATACGCAGTATTTT; cdr3_aa: CASRRLQGGADTQYF
v_call: TRBV28; d_call: -; clone_size: -; j_call: TRBJ1-2; cdr3_nt: TGTGCCAGCAGTTTGACGGGACAAGTCTATGGCTACACCTTC; cdr3_aa: CASSLTGQVYGYTF
v_call: TRBV19; d_call: TRBD1; clone_size: -; j_call: TRBJ1-5; cdr3_nt: TGTGCCAGTAGTATAGCAGGGGGCATCGGTCAGCCCCAGCATTTT; cdr3_aa: CASSIAGGIGQPQHF
v_call: TRBV2; d_call: TRBD2; clone_size: -; j_call: TRBJ2-5; cdr3_nt: TGTGCCAGCAGTTCAAATAGCGGGAGTGAGACCCAGTACTTC; cdr3_aa: CASSSNSGSETQYF
v_call: TRBV7-9; d_call: -; clone_size: -; j_call: TRBJ1-1; cdr3_nt: TGTGCCAGCAGCTTAAGTCGATGGGGGTCGCCGAACACTGAAGCTTTCTTT; cdr3_aa: CASSLSRWGSPNTEAFF
v_call: TRBV18; d_call: TRBD1; clone_size: -; j_call: TRBJ1-5; cdr3_nt: TGTGCCAGCTCAGTCACGGGACAGGGATCCTTTAGCAATCAGCCCCAGCATTTT; cdr3_aa: CASSVTGQGSFSNQPQHF
v_call: TRBV6-6; d_call: TRBD2; clone_size: few; j_call: TRBJ2-7; cdr3_nt: TGTGCCAGCAGGGTAGCGGGAGTAAACGAGCAGTACTTC; cdr3_aa: CASRVAGVNEQYF
v_call: TRBV11-1; d_call: TRBD1; clone_size: few; j_call: TRBJ1-4; cdr3_nt: TGTGCCAGCAGCCGGGACAGGGCTCCTGCAACTAATGAAAAACTGTTTTTT; cdr3_aa: CASSRDRAPATNEKLFF
v_call: TRBV10-3; d_call: -; clone_size: -; j_call: TRBJ1-1; cdr3_nt: TGTGCCATCAGTGGACCGAACACTGAAGCTTTCTTT; cdr3_aa: CAISGPNTEAFF
v_call: TRBV28; d_call: -; clone_size: -; j_call: TRBJ1-4; cdr3_nt: TGTGCCAGCAAAACCGGGGGAGGGGTCTTTGAAAAACTGTTTTTT; cdr3_aa: CASKTGGGVFEKLFF
v_call: TRBV6-6; d_call: TRBD2; clone_size: -; j_call: TRBJ2-1; cdr3_nt: TGTGCCAGCAGTTACTCGGACGGGAGGGACAATGAGCAGTTCTTC; cdr3_aa: CASSYSDGRDNEQFF
v_call: TRBV5-4; d_call: TRBD1; clone_size: -; j_call: TRBJ2-1; cdr3_nt: TGTGCCAGCAGCATGGGACAGAGGAACAATGAGCAGTTCTTC; cdr3_aa: CASSMGQRNNEQFF
v_call: TRBV7-2; d_call: -; clone_size: -; j_call: TRBJ2-3; cdr3_nt: TGTGCCAGCAGCGCAATTATCGTGCAGTATTTT; cdr3_aa: CASSAIIVQYF